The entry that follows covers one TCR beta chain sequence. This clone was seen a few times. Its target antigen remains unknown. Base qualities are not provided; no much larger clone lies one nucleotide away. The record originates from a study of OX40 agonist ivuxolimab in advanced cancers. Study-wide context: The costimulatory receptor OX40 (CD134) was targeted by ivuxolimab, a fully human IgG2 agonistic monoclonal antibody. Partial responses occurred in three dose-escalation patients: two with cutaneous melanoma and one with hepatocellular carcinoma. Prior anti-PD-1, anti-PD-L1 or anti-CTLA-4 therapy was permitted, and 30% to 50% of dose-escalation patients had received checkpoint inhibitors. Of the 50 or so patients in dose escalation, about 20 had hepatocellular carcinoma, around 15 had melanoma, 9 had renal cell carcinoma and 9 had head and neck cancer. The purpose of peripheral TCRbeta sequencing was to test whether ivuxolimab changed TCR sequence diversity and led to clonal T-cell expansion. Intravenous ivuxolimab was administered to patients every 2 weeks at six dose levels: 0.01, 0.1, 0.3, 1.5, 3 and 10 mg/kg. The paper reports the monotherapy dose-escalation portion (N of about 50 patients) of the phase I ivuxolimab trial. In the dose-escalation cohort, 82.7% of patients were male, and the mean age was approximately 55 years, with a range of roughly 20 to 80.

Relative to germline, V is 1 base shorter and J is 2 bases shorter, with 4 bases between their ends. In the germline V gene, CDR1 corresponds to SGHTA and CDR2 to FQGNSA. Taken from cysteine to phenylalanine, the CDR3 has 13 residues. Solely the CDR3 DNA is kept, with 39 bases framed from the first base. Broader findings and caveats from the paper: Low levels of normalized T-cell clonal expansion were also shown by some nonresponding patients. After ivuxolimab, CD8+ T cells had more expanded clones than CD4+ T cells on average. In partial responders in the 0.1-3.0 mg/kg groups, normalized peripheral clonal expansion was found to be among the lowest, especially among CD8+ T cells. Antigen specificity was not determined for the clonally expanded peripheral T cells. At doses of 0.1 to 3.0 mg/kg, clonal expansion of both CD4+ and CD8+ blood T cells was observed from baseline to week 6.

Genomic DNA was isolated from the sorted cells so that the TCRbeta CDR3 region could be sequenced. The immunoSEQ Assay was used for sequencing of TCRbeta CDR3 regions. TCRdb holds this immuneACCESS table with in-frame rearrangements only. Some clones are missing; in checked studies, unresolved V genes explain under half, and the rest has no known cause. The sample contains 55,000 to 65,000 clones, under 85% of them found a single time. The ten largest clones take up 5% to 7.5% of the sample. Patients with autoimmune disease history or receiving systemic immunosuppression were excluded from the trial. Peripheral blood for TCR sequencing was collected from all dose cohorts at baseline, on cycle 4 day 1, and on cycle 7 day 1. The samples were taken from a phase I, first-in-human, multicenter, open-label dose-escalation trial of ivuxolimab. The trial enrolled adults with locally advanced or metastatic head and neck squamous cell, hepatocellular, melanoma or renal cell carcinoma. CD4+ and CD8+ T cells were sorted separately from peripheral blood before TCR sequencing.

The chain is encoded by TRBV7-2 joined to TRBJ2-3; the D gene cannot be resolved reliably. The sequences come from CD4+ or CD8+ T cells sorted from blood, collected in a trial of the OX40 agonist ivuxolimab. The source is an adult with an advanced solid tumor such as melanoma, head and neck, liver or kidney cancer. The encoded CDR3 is CASSLENTDTQYF. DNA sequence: TGTGCCAGCAGCTTAGAAAACACAGATACGCAGTATTTT.